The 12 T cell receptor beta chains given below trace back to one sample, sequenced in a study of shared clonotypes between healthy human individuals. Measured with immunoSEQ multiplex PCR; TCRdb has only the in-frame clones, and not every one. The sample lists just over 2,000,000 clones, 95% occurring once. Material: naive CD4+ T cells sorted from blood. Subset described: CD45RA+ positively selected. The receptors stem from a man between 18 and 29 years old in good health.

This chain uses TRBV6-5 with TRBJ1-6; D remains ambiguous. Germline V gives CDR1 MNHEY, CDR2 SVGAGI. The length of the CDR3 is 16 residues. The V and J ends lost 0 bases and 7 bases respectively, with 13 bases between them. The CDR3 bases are TGTGCCAGCAGTTACTCGACCCTGGGTATAAATTCACCCCTCCACTTT. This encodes CASSYSTLGINSPLHF.

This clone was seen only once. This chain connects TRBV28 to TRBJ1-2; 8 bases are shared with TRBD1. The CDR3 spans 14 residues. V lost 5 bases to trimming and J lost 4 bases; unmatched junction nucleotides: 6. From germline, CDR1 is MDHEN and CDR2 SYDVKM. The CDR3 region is CASSPQGAGYGYTF. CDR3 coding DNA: TGTGCCAGCAGTCCTCAGGGGGCCGGCTATGGCTACACCTTC.

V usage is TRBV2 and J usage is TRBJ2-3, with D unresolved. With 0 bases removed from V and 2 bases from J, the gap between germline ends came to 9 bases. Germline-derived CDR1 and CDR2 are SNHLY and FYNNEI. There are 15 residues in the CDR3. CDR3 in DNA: TGTGCCAGCAGTGAAGCGGCGCGGCCCACAGATACGCAGTATTTT. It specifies CASSEAARPTDTQYF. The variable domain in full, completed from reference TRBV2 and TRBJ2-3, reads EPEVTQTPSHQVTQMGQEVILRCVPISNHLYFYWYRQILGQKVEFLVSFYNNEISEKSEIFDDQFSVERPDGSNFTLKIRSTKLEDSAMYFCASSEAARPTDTQYFGPGTRLTVL.

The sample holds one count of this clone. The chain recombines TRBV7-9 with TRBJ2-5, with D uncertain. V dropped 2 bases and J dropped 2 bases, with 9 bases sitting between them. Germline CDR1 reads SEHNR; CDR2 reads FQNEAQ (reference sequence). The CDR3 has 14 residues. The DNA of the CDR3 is TGTGCCAGCAGCTTATATCCAGCACAAGAGACCCAGTACTTC. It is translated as CASSLYPAQETQYF.

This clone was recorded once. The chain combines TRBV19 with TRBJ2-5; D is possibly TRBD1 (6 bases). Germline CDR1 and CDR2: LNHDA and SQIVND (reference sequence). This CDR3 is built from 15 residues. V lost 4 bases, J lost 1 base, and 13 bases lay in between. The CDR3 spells CASSTSGGPQETQYF. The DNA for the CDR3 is TGTGCCAGTAGTACCAGTGGGGGCCCCCAAGAGACCCAGTACTTC.

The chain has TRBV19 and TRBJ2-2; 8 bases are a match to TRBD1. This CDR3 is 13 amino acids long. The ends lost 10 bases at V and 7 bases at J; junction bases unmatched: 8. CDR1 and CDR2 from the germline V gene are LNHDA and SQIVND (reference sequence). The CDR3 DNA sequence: TGTGCCACCCTCGGACAGGGCAACGGGGAGCTGTTTTTT. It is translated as CATLGQGNGELFF.

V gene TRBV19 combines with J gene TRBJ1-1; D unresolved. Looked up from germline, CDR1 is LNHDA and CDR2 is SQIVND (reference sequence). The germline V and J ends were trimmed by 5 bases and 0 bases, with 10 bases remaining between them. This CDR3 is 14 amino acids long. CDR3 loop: CASSPLGLNTEAFF. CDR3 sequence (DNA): TGTGCCAGTAGTCCGCTAGGCCTGAACACTGAAGCTTTCTTT.

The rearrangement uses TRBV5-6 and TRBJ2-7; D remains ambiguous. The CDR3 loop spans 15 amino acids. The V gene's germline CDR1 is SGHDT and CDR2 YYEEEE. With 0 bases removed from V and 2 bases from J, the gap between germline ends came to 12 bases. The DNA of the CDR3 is TGTGCCAGCAGCTTGGCCGGGCAGGCAACCTACGAGCAGTACTTC. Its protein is CASSLAGQATYEQYF.

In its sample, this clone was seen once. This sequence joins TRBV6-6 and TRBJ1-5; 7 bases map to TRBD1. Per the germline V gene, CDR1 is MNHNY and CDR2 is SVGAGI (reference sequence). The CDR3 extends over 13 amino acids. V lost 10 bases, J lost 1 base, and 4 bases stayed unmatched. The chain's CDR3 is CATLDRSNQPQHF. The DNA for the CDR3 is TGTGCCACCTTGGACAGGAGCAATCAGCCCCAGCATTTT.

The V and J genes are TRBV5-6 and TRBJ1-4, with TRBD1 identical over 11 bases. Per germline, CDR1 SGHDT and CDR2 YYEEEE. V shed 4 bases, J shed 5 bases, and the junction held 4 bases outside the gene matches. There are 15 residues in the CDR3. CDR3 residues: CASSHGQGANEKLFF. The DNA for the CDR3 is TGTGCCAGCAGCCACGGACAGGGGGCCAATGAAAAACTGTTTTTT.

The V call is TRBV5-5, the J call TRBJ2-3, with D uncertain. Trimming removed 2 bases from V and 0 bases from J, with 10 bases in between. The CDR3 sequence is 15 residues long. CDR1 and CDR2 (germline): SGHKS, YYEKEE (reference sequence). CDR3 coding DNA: TGTGCCAGCAGCTTTTCTCAGGTTAGCACAGATACGCAGTATTTT. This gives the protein CASSFSQVSTDTQYF.

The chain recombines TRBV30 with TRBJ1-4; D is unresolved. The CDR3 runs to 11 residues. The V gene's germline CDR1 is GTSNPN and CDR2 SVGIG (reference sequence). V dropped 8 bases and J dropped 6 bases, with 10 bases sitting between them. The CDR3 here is CARSWDEKLFF. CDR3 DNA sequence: TGTGCCCGTTCCTGGGATGAAAAACTGTTTTTT.